This T cell receptor beta chain is from a study of regulatory T cells in long-lasting Graves disease. The table lists this clonotype with many counts. Through Arm-PCR of CDR3 regions and iRepertoire HTBI primers, TCR beta libraries were built. One entry per CDR3 protein results from TCRdb running MiXCR on the multiplex PCR reads. The sample has 200,000 to 250,000 distinct CDR3 sequences, around 18% seen once; the top ten hold 22%. Stated time point: newly diagnosed GD, antithyroid drugs for less than 3 months. From PBMCs, RNA was extracted and then used to make the TCR library. V was clipped by 6 bases and J by 7 bases, with 18 bases between them. The CDR3 extends over 14 amino acids. Germline V gene lookup returns CDR1 LGHDT and CDR2 YNNKEL (reference sequence).

The V and J genes are TRBV3-1 and TRBJ1-2, with D unresolved. The sequence came from a female donor with Graves disease. The specimen comprised peripheral blood mononuclear cells (PBMCs), sampled at new diagnosis, from a patient treated with antithyroid drugs. The DNA of the CDR3 is TGTGCCAGCAGACCAAGAGGAAGGGAAGGTGGCTACACCTTC. Amino acids: CASRPRGREGGYTF.